The rows below give T cell receptor beta chains drawn from one sample of a study of regulatory T cells in long-lasting Graves disease. From the multiplex PCR reads, TCRdb called clonotypes with MiXCR, one entry per CDR3 protein. The repertoire consists of roughly 320,000 distinct CDR3 sequences, with over 15% occurring once and the leading ten covering roughly 29%. The same sample was also used in a study of T cells in Graves' hyperthyroidism and ophthalmopathy.

Material: peripheral blood mononuclear cells (PBMCs), obtained at new diagnosis, from a patient treated with antithyroid drugs. The source is a man aged 40-50 years with Graves disease. Both conserved end residues are part of each CDR3. D genes are given only for firm matches. Clone size is stated in some rows and not others, as once, few, many or a class when expanded.

D gene	clone size	V gene	J gene	CDR3 protein	CDR3 DNA
TRBD1	many	TRBV20-1	TRBJ2-5	CSASGTGGETQYF	TGCAGTGCTAGCGGGACAGGGGGAGAGACCCAGTACTTC
NA	NA	TRBV10-3	TRBJ1-5	CAISESRLDTYSNQPQHF	TGTGCCATCAGTGAGTCAAGGCTAGACACGTATAGCAATCAGCCCCAGCATTTT
NA	many	TRBV12-3/TRBV12-4	TRBJ1-5	CASSFSLGNQPQHF	TGTGCCAGCAGTTTCTCCCTAGGCAATCAGCCCCAGCATTTT
NA	many	TRBV9	TRBJ2-1	CASSRRPLSYNEQFF	TGTGCCAGCAGCCGTAGGCCACTCTCCTACAATGAGCAGTTCTTC
TRBD1	many	TRBV12-3/TRBV12-4	TRBJ2-7	CASRRNRDSPYEQYF	TGTGCCAGCAGGCGGAACCGGGACAGTCCTTACGAGCAGTACTTC
NA	many	TRBV28	TRBJ2-5	CASSVTGKETQYF	TGTGCCAGCAGTGTCACAGGGAAAGAGACCCAGTACTTC
TRBD2	NA	TRBV20-1	TRBJ2-3	CSAVPGLAGGTDTQYF	TGCAGTGCCGTCCCGGGACTAGCGGGGGGCACAGATACGCAGTATTTT
NA	many	TRBV28	TRBJ2-7	CASSPPLSDTTYEQYF	TGTGCCAGCAGTCCCCCTTTATCGGACACCACCTACGAGCAGTACTTC
NA	many	TRBV10-3	TRBJ1-5	CAISVGAGNQPQHF	TGTGCCATCAGTGTGGGGGCCGGCAATCAGCCCCAGCATTTT
NA	NA	TRBV11-1	TRBJ2-7	CASSHPSSYEQYF	TGTGCCAGCAGCCACCCGAGCTCCTACGAGCAGTACTTC
NA	NA	TRBV4-1	TRBJ1-2	CASRPGEVPNYGYTF	TGCGCCAGCAGACCGGGGGAGGTCCCTAACTATGGCTACACCTTC
NA	many	TRBV12-3/TRBV12-4	TRBJ2-7	CASRGSDTYEQYF	TGTGCCAGCAGAGGGTCGGATACCTACGAGCAGTACTTC
TRBD1	few	TRBV5-4	TRBJ1-2	CASSSNRDRVYGYTF	TGTGCCAGCAGCTCCAACCGGGACAGGGTATATGGCTACACCTTC
TRBD1	many	TRBV2	TRBJ2-3	CASRPGQGARTDTQYF	TGTGCCAGCAGACCGGGACAGGGGGCGCGCACAGATACGCAGTATTTT
TRBD1	many	TRBV12-3/TRBV12-4	TRBJ2-5	CASSSGTGRETQYF	TGTGCCAGCAGTTCCGGGACAGGGAGAGAGACCCAGTACTTC